This T cell receptor (beta chain) was sequenced in a study of T cell changes during pregnancy in multiple sclerosis. Sequencing was performed with immunoSEQ multiplex PCR; in TCRdb, only in-frame clones are kept and a portion is missing. The data contain 20,000 to 25,000 clones, more than 75% of them singletons. Sample: CD8+ T cells from peripheral blood mononuclear cells, taken after pregnancy. This clonotype was sampled from a female donor with multiple sclerosis, enrolled in a pregnancy study.

CDR3 coding DNA: TGTGCCAGCAGCCGACCCAGGGAGTCTAGCGACACCGGGGAGCTGTTTTTT. It is translated as CASSRPRESSDTGELFF. The chain has TRBV9 and TRBJ2-2; TRBD2 is a possible D gene (6 bases). CDR1 and CDR2 from the germline V gene are SGDLS and YYNGEE. The V and J ends lost 4 bases and 3 bases respectively, with 19 bases between them. The CDR3 covers 17 residues.